This entry describes one T cell receptor (beta chain). As yet, its antigen is unknown. This sample is drawn from a study of shared clonotypes between healthy human individuals. Overall study results and limits: It was observed that roughly 5% of naive CD4 clonotypes were shared across several donors.

V shed 3 bases and J shed 5 bases, with 10 bases lying between them. This CDR3 has 13 amino acids. Germline CDR1 and CDR2: MNHEY and SMNVEV (reference sequence). The assay was immunoSEQ multiplex PCR, and TCRdb's table has in-frame clones only and misses some. The sample has roughly 1,600,000 clones; approximately 98.5% are singletons. This sequence was found in a young man in good health. This rearrangement joins TRBV27 to TRBJ1-2; no reliable D call. Sequencing used naive CD4+ T cells sorted from blood. The subset denotes: CD45RA+ positively selected. The CDR3 region is CASSFRPEYGYTF. Written as DNA, the CDR3 is TGTGCCAGCAGTTTTCGGCCGGAATATGGCTACACCTTC.